This TCR beta chain was sequenced during a study of shared clonotypes between healthy human individuals. Authors' analysis steps: Junction-only sequences produced by ImmunoSEQ had no quality scores, so filtering differed. Method: immunoSEQ multiplex PCR; TCRdb's copy keeps in-frame clones and lacks some. The V and J calls and the clone size are those of that table, but D and trimming were determined from the DNA. Of about 520,000 clones in the sample, roughly 95% were seen once. Regarding this clone: Its antigen is unknown.

Findings of the study overall: A handful of donors shared roughly 5% of their naive CD4 clonotypes. Naive subsets typically showed greater estimated richness than memory subsets.

The CDR3 has 16 amino acids. V trimming: 0 bases; J trimming: 6 bases; junction bases outside the gene matches: 6. The germline V gene has CDR1 SGHRS and CDR2 YFSETQ. The origin of this receptor is a woman between 25 and 40 years old in good health. Specimen: naive CD4+ T cells sorted from blood. Subset reported: CD45RA+ positively selected. V is TRBV5-1 and J is TRBJ2-3; 11 positions match TRBD2. The DNA of the CDR3 is TGCGCCAGCAGCTTGGGACTAGCGGGACCCCCTGATACGCAGTATTTT. It translates to CASSLGLAGPPDTQYF. The full variable domain, its missing parts supplied by reference TRBV5-1 and TRBJ2-3, is KAGVTQTPRYLIKTRGQQVTLSCSPISGHRSVSWYQQTPGQGLQFLFEYFSETQRNKGNFPGRFSGRQFSNSRSEMNVSTLELGDSALYLCASSLGLAGPPDTQYFGPGTRLTVL.